The clone carrying this T cell receptor beta chain was counted a few times. Antigen specificity is unknown. The sample is drawn from a study of T cells in Graves' hyperthyroidism and ophthalmopathy. Study conclusions and caveats: Ophthalmopathy got predicted by the model a median about six months before its onset.

Amplification of TCR beta CDR3 regions used RNA as the template. TCR CDR3 regions were first amplified by RT-PCR with HTBI primers. TCRdb called the multiplex PCR reads again in MiXCR, with one record for every CDR3 protein. The table lists more than 650,000 distinct CDR3 sequences, about 15% of them singletons. The CDR3 has 15 residues. Germline V CDR1 and CDR2: SGHTA, FQGTGA. The ends were cut back, 1 base at V and 2 bases at J, with 12 bases in the middle. The clonotype comes from a woman aged 18-30 years with Graves' hyperthyroidism. This rearrangement joins TRBV7-3 to TRBJ2-7, with a tentative D call TRBD1 (6 bases). The sequencing sample was made of blood. CDR3 DNA: TGTGCCAGCAGCTTAATTGGTGCAGGGGCCTACGAGCAGTACTTC. As protein: CASSLIGAGAYEQYF.